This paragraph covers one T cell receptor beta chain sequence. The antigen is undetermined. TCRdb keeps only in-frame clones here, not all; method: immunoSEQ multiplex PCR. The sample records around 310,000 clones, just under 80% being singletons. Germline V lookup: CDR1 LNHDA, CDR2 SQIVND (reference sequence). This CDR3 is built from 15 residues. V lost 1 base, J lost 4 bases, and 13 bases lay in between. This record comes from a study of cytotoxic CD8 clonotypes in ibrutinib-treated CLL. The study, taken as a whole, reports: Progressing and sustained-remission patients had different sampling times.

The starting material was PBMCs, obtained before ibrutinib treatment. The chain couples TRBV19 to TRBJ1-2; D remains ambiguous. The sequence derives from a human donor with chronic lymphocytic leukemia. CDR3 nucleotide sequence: TGTGCCAGTAGTATAGGGCGCAGCGCCAGCTATGGCTACACCTTC. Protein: CASSIGRSASYGYTF.